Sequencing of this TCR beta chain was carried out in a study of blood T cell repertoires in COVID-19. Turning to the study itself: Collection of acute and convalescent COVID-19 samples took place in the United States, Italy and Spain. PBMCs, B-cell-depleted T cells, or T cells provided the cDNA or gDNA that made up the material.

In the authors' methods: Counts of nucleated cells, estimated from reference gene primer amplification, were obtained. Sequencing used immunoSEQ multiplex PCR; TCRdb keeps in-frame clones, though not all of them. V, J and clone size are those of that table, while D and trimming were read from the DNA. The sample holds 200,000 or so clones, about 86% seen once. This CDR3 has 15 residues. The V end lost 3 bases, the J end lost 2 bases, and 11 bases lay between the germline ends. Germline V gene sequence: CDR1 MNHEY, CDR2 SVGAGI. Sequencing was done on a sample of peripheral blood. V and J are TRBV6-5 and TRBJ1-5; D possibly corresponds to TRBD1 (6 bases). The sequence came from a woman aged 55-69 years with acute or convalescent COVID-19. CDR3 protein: CASSYGSGGNQPQHF. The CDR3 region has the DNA TGTGCCAGCAGTTATGGCTCAGGGGGCAATCAGCCCCAGCATTTT.